This TCR beta chain was captured by sequencing in a study of CD8+ T cells in alopecia areata. Sequencing used cDNA as its template, made by extracting RNA and reverse transcribing it. Repertoires were generated with immunoSEQ multiplex PCR, while TCRdb's copy carries only in-frame clones and drops some. The sample has approximately 150,000 clones, 85% to 90% seen once; the top ten hold over 13%. The length of the CDR3 is 16 residues. The germline V gene encodes CDR1 MNHEY and CDR2 SMNVEV (reference sequence). The V and J ends lost 4 bases and 7 bases, in that order; junction bases with no gene match: 12.

The chain links TRBV27 to TRBJ1-1; TRBD1 aligns across 10 bases. This receptor was obtained from a human donor with alopecia areata. Sequenced here: CD8+ T cells sorted from blood, sampled at week 0. The CDR3 DNA is TGTGCCAGCAGTTCAAAAAGGGACAGGGGATATCATGAAGCTTTCTTT. Translated, it gives CASSSKRDRGYHEAFF.